This T cell receptor beta chain derives from a study of blood T cells in healthy people across ages. Overall study findings and caveats: Estimates of total diversity, which came from one million sequenced T cells, were considered to be underestimates.

The CDR3 is 13 amino acids. Losses at the gene ends were 6 bases for V and 3 bases for J; bases not matched to a gene: 5. Germline V gives CDR1 DFQATT, CDR2 SNEGSKA (reference sequence). Regarding this clonotype: The target antigen is unknown.

Healthy Caucasian individuals from Russia aged about 6 to 100 were enrolled as donors. PBMCs numbering at least 7 million were isolated per sample. A second PCR, run for about 7 to 11 cycles, used a sample-barcoded 5' primer plus a J-beta primer mix. Each cDNA molecule was tagged by a template-switch adaptor with 12 random nucleotides. MiXCR was run by TCRdb on the 5' RACE reads, yielding one entry per CDR3 protein. Among more than 450,000 distinct CDR3 sequences listed, about 27% were seen once. The same sample was also studied in work on T cells of mothers and their children.

This sequence joins TRBV20-1 and TRBJ2-7; 10 bases are a match to TRBD1. The source is a boy younger than 10 in good health. Sequenced input: blood. As DNA, the CDR3 is TGCAGTGCCCCCTGGGACAGGGGCTACGAGCAGTACTTC. Encoded protein: CSAPWDRGYEQYF.